The subject of this entry is one TCR beta chain. A process of 5'RACE template switching, which added a universal primer site and UMIs, was used to make TCR cDNA. TCRdb reanalysed the 5' RACE reads using MiXCR and keeps one entry per CDR3 protein. This table holds roughly 520,000 distinct CDR3 sequences, roughly a fifth found once. The CDR3 runs 14 residues. Trimming took 0 bases from V and 5 from J; bases not matched to a gene: 4. Germline-derived CDR1 and CDR2 are SGHAT and FQNNGV. The sample is drawn from a study of T cells after yellow fever vaccination. Study context: When fractions had low cell numbers, they were prepared with SMART-Seq v4 Ultra Low Input.

V and J are TRBV11-2 and TRBJ2-7, with TRBD1 identical over 7 bases. Material: PBMCs, obtained roughly 20 days after the first yellow fever vaccination. The source is a man younger than 35 who received the YFV17D yellow fever vaccine. The chain's CDR3 is CASSLERQGDEQYV. CDR3 nucleotides: TGTGCCAGCAGCTTAGAGAGGCAGGGGGACGAGCAGTACGTC.